Here is one T cell receptor beta chain with its context. Antigen specificity is unknown. V dropped 0 bases and J dropped 0 bases, with 6 bases sitting between them. Germline-derived CDR1 and CDR2 are SGDLS and YYNGEE. There are 14 residues in the CDR3. This sample is part of a study of cytomegalovirus exposure and HLA in healthy donors. General study points: Within the data, a cluster of highly shared sequence variants was likely a sequencing artifact. Across all donors, roughly uniform sequencing depth was an assumption of the presence/absence analyses. Common viral pathogens seemed to be connected with several of the most significant clusters, according to a later analysis.

Amplification used 60 Vbeta primers and 13 Jbeta primers. Repertoires were generated with immunoSEQ multiplex PCR, while TCRdb's copy carries only in-frame clones and drops some. Recorded for this sample: approximately 50,000 clones. The sample consisted of PBMCs. The clonotype comes from a woman aged 40 to 55 in good health and CMV-seronegative. V is TRBV9 and J is TRBJ1-1; D call uncertain. Here the CDR3 DNA reads TGTGCCAGCAGCGTAGGTCCCATGAACACTGAAGCTTTCTTT. This encodes CASSVGPMNTEAFF.